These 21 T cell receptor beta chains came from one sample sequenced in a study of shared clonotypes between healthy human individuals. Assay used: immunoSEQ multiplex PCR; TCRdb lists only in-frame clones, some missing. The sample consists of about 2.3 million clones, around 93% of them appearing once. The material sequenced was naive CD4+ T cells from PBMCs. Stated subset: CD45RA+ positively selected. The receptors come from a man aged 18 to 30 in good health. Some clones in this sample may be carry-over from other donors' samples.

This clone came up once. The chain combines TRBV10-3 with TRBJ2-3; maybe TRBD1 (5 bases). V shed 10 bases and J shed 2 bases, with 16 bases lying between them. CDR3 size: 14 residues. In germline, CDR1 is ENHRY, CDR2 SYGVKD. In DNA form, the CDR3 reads TGTGCCACCCGGCCAGGGCTTTCCACAGATACGCAGTATTTT. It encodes CATRPGLSTDTQYF.

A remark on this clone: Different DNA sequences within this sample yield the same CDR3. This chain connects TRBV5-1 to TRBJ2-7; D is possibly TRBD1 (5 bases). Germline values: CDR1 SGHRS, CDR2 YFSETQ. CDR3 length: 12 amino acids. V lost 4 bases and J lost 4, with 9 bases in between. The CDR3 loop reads CASSQDSYEQYF. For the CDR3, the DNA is TGCGCCAGCAGCCAAGACAGTTACGAGCAGTACTTC.

CDR3 nucleotide sequence: TGCGCCAGCAGCCGGGACGGATCCTACGAGCAGTACTTC. Protein sequence: CASSRDGSYEQYF. This chain joins TRBV10-1 and TRBJ2-7; D could derive from TRBD1 or TRBD2 (5 bases each). Germline values: CDR1 WNHNN, CDR2 SYGVQD (reference sequence). Trimming removed 6 bases at V and 1 base at J, with 10 bases between. The CDR3 runs to 13 residues.

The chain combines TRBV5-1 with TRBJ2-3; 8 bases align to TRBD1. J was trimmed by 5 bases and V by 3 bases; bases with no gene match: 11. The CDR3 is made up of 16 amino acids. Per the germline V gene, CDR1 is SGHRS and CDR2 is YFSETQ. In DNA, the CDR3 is TGCGCCAGCAGCTCTTCTCCGACAGGGGCAGGAGATACGCAGTATTTT. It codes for CASSSSPTGAGDTQYF. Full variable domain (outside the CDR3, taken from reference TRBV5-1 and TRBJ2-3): KAGVTQTPRYLIKTRGQQVTLSCSPISGHRSVSWYQQTPGQGLQFLFEYFSETQRNKGNFPGRFSGRQFSNSRSEMNVSTLELGDSALYLCASSSSPTGAGDTQYFGPGTRLTVL.

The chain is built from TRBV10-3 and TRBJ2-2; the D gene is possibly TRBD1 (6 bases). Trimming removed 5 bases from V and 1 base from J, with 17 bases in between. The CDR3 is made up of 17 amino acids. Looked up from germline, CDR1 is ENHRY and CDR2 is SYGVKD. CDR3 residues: CAISPTGTRGNTGELFF. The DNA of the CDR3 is TGTGCCATCAGTCCGACCGGGACCAGGGGGAACACCGGGGAGCTGTTTTTT.

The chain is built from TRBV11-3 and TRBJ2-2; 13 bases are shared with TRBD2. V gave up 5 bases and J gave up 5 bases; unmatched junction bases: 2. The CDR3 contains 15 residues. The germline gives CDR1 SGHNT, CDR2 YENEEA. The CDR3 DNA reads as TGTGCCAGCAGCCGGACTAGCGGGAGAACCGGGGAGCTGTTTTTT. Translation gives CASSRTSGRTGELFF.

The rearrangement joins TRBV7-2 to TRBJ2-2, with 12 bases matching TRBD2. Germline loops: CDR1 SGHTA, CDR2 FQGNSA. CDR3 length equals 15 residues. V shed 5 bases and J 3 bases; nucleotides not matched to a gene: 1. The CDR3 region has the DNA TGTGCCAGCAGCGGGACTAGCGGGTACACCGGGGAGCTGTTTTTT. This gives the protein CASSGTSGYTGELFF.

CDR3 bases: TGTGCCAGCAGCTTGGGGGCTAAGAACACCGGGGAGCTGTTTTTT. Residues: CASSLGAKNTGELFF. V is TRBV5-5 and J is TRBJ2-2; no reliable D call. Germline assignment: CDR1 SGHKS and CDR2 YYEKEE (reference sequence). Trimming took off 0 bases at V and 1 base at J, with 7 bases between the two ends. This CDR3 has 15 residues.

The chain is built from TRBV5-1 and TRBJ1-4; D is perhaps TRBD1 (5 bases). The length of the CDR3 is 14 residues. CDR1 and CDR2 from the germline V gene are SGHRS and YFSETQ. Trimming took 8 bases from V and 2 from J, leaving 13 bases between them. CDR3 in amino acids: CASQRTPTNEKLFF. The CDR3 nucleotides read TGCGCCAGTCAGAGGACACCGACTAATGAAAAACTGTTTTTT.

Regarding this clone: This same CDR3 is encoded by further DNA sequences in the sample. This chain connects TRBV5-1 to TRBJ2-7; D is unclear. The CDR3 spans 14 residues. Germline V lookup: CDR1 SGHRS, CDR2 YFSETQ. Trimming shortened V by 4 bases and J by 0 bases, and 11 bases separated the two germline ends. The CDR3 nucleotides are TGCGCCAGCAGCCCTCTACCAAGCTCCTACGAGCAGTACTTC. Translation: CASSPLPSSYEQYF.

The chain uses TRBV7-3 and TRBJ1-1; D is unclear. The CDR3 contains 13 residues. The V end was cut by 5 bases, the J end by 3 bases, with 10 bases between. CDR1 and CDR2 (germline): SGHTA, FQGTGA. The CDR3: CASSAQRDTEAFF. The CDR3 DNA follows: TGTGCCAGCAGCGCACAAAGGGACACTGAAGCTTTCTTT.

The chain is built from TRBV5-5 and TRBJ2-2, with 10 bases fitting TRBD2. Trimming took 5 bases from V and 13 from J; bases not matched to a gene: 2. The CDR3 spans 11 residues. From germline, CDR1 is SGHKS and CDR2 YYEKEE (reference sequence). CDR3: CASRLAGRLFF. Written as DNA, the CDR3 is TGTGCCAGCAGACTAGCGGGGCGGCTGTTTTTT.

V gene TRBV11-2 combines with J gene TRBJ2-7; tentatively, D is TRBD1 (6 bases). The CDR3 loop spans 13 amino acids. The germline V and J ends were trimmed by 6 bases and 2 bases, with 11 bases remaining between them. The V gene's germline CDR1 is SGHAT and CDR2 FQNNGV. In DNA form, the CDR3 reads TGTGCCAGCAGTTCTCACAGGGCCTACGAGCAGTACTTC. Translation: CASSSHRAYEQYF.

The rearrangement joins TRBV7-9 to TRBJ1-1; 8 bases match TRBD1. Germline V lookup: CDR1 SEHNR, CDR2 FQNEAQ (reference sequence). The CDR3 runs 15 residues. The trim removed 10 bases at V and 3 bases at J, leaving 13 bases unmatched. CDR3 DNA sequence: TGTGCCAACACGGACAGGGACCCTATGGACACTGAAGCTTTCTTT. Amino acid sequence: CANTDRDPMDTEAFF.

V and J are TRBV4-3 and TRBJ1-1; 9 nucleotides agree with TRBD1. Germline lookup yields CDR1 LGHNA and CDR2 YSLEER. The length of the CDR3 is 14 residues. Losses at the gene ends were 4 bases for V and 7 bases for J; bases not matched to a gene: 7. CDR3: CASSRGQGGNEAFF. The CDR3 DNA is TGCGCCAGCAGCCGGGGACAGGGAGGCAATGAAGCTTTCTTT.

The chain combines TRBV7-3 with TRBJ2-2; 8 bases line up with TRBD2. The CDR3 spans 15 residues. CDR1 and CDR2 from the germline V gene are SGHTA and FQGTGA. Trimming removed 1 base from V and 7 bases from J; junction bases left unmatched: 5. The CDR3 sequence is CASSLRSSGHGELFF. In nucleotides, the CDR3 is TGTGCCAGCAGCTTAAGGTCTAGCGGGCACGGGGAGCTGTTTTTT.

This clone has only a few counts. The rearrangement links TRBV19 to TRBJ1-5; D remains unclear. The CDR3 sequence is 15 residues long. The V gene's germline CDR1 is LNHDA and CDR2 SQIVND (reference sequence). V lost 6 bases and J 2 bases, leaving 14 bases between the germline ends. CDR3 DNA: TGTGCCAGTAGGGGCGGGATTCATGGCAATCAGCCCCAGCATTTT. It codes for CASRGGIHGNQPQHF.

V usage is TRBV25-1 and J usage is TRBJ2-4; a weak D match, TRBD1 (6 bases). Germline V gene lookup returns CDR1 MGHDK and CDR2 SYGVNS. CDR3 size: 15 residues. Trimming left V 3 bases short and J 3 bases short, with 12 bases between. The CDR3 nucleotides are TGTGCCAGCAGTGAGGCTGCCAGGGGCAAAAACATTCAGTACTTC. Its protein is CASSEAARGKNIQYF. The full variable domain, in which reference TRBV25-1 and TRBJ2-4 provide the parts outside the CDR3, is EADIYQTPRYLVIGTGKKITLECSQTMGHDKMYWYQQDPGMELHLIHYSYGVNSTEKGDLSSESTVSRIRTEHFPLTLESARPSHTSQYLCASSEAARGKNIQYFGAGTRLSVL.

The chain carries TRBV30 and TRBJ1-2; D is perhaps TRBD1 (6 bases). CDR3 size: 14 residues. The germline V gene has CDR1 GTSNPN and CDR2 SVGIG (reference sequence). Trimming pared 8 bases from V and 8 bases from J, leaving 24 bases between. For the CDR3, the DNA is TGTGCCCAGGGGACCGGCGCCTCGAGGGGGGGCTACACCTTC. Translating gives CAQGTGASRGGYTF. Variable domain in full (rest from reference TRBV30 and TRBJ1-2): SQTIHQWPATLVQPVGSPLSLECTVEGTSNPNLYWYRQAAGRGLQLLFYSVGIGQISSEVPQNLSASRPQDRQFILSSKKLLLSDSGFYLCAQGTGASRGGYTFGSGTRLTVV.

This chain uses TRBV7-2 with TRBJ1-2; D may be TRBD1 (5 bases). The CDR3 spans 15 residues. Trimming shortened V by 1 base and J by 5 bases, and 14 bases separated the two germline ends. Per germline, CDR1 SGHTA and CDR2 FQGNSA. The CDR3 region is CASSLGPGKGYGYTF. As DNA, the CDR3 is TGTGCCAGCAGCTTAGGGCCGGGAAAGGGGTATGGCTACACCTTC. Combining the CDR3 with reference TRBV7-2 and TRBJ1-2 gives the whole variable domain GAGVSQSPSNKVTEKGKDVELRCDPISGHTALYWYRQSLGQGLEFLIYFQGNSAPDKSGLPSDRFSAERTGGSVSTLTIQRTQQEDSAVYLCASSLGPGKGYGYTFGSGTRLTVV.

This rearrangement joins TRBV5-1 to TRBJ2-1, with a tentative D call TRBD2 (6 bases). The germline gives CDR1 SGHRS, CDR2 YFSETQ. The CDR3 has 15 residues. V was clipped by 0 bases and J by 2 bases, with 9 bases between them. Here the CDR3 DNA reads TGCGCCAGCAGCTTGGAGGAGGGAGCCTACAATGAGCAGTTCTTC. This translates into CASSLEEGAYNEQFF.